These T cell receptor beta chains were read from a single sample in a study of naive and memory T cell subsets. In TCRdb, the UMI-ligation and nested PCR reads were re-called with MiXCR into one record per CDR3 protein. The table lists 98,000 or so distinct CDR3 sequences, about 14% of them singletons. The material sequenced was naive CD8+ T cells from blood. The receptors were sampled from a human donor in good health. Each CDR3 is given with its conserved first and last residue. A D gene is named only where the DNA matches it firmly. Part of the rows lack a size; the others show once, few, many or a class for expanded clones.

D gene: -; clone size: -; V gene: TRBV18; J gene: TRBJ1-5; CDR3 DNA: TGTGCCAGCTCAACGGACACCGACCAGCCCCAGCATTTT; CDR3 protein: CASSTDTDQPQHF
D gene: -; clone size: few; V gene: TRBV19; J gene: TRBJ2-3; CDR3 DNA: TGTGCCAGTACCCCCAGAAGCACAGATACGCAGTATTTT; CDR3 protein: CASTPRSTDTQYF
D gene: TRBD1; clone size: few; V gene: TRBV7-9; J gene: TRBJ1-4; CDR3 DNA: TGTGCCAGCAGCTCAGCAGGGGGGGCTAATGAAAAACTGTTTTTT; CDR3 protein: CASSSAGGANEKLFF
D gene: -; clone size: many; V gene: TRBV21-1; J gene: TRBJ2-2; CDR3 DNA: TGTGCCAGCAGCAAAGACGGGACTAGCGGGAGGCGGCGGAGCACCGGGGAGCTGTTTTTT; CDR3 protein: CASSKDGTSGRRRSTGELFF
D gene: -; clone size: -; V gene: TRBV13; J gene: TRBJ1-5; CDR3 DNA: TGTGCCAGCAGCTTAGGGCCCCCAGGGTTTCAGCCCCAGCATTTT; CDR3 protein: CASSLGPPGFQPQHF
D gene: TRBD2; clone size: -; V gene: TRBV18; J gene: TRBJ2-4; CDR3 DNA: TGTGCCAGCTCACCAGGACTAGCGGGAGTGTGGTACTTC; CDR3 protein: CASSPGLAGVWYF
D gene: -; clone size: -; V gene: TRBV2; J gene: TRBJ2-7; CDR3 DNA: TGTGCCAGCAGGGAAACAGGGACCGACTCCTACGAGCAGTACTTC; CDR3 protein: CASRETGTDSYEQYF
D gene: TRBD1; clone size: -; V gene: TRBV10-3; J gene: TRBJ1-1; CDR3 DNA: TGTGCCATCAGTGACCTGGGACAGATTCGGGCTTTCTTT; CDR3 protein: CAISDLGQIRAFF
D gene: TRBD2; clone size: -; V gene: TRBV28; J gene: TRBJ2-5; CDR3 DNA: TGTGCCAGCAGTTGGTATGGCGGGGGAGGGGAGACCCAGTACTTC; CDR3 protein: CASSWYGGGGETQYF
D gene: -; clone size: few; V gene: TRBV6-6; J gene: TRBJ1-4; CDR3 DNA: TGTGCCAGCGCGGCGAGTGAAAAACTGTTTTTT; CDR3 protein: CASAASEKLFF
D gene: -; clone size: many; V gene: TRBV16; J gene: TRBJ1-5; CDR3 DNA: TGTGCCAGCAGCCAGCGGGTCTCTCAGCCCCAGCATTTT; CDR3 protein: CASSQRVSQPQHF
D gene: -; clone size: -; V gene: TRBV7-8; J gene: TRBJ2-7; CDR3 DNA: TGTGCCAGCAGCTCCACCGGGAGAAATTACTACGAGCAGTACTTC; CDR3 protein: CASSSTGRNYYEQYF
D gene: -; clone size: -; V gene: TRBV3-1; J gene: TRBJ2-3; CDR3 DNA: TGTGCCAGCAGCCAAGATCCGCGGACAACCACAGATACGCAGTATTTT; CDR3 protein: CASSQDPRTTTDTQYF
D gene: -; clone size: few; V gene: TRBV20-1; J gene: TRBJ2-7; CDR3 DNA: TGCAGTGCTACGACCAGGTTAGGGGGCTACGAGCAGTACTTC; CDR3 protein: CSATTRLGGYEQYF
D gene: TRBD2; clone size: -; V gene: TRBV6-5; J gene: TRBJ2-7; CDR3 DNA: TGTGCCAGCAGTTACTCCTCGGGGACTAGTCAGTACGAGCAGTACTTC; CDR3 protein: CASSYSSGTSQYEQYF
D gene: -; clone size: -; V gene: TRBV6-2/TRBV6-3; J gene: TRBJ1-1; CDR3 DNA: TGTGCCAGCCTCTCGCGGGCCGCACAAAACACTGAAGCTTTCTTT; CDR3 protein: CASLSRAAQNTEAFF